This T cell receptor beta chain was sequenced for a study of tumor and adjacent non-tumor tissue in lung cancer. Whole-study context: Stage I to III disease affected about nine men and about five women aged roughly 30 to 80.

Germline CDR1 reads DFQATT; CDR2 reads SNEGSKA (reference sequence). The CDR3 loop spans 12 amino acids. V was trimmed by 4 bases and J by 0 bases, leaving 7 bases between them. The template was RNA from unsorted bulk tissue. Chemotherapy-naive patients with new lung cancer underwent thoracic surgery in China, August–late 2014. Three rounds of nested PCR, following a modified ARM-PCR protocol, produced the TCRbeta library. TCRdb redid the calling of the multiplex PCR reads with MiXCR, one entry per CDR3 protein. The table lists about 140,000 distinct CDR3 sequences, about 71% of them singletons, with 15% to 20% in the top ten. This clonotype has a handful of counts.

Input material: lung tumor tissue. The rearrangement uses TRBV20-1 and TRBJ2-7; D is unresolved. The sequence was collected from a man in his sixties with small cell lung cancer. CDR3 region: CSATYNSYEQYF. DNA of the CDR3: TGCAGTGCTACATACAACTCCTACGAGCAGTACTTC.